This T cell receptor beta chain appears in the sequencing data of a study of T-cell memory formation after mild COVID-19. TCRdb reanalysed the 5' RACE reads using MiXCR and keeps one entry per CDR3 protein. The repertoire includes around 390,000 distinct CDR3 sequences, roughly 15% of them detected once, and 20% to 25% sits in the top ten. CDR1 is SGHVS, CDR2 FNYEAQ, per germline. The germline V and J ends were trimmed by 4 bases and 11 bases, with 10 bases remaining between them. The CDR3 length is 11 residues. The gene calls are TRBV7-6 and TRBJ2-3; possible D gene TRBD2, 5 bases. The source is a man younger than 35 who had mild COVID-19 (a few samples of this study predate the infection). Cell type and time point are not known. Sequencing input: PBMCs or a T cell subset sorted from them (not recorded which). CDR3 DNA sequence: TGTGCCAGCAGCTCAGAAGGAGGGCAGTATTTT. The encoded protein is CASSSEGGQYF.